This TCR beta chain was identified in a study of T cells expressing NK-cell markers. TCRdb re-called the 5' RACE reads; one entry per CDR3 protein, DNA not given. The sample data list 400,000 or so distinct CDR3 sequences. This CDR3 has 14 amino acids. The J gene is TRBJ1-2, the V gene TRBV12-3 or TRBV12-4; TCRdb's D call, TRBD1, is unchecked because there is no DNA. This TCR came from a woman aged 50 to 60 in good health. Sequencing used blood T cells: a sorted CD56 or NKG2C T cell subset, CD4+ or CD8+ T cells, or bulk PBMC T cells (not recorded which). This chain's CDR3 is CASSFGQELMARTF.